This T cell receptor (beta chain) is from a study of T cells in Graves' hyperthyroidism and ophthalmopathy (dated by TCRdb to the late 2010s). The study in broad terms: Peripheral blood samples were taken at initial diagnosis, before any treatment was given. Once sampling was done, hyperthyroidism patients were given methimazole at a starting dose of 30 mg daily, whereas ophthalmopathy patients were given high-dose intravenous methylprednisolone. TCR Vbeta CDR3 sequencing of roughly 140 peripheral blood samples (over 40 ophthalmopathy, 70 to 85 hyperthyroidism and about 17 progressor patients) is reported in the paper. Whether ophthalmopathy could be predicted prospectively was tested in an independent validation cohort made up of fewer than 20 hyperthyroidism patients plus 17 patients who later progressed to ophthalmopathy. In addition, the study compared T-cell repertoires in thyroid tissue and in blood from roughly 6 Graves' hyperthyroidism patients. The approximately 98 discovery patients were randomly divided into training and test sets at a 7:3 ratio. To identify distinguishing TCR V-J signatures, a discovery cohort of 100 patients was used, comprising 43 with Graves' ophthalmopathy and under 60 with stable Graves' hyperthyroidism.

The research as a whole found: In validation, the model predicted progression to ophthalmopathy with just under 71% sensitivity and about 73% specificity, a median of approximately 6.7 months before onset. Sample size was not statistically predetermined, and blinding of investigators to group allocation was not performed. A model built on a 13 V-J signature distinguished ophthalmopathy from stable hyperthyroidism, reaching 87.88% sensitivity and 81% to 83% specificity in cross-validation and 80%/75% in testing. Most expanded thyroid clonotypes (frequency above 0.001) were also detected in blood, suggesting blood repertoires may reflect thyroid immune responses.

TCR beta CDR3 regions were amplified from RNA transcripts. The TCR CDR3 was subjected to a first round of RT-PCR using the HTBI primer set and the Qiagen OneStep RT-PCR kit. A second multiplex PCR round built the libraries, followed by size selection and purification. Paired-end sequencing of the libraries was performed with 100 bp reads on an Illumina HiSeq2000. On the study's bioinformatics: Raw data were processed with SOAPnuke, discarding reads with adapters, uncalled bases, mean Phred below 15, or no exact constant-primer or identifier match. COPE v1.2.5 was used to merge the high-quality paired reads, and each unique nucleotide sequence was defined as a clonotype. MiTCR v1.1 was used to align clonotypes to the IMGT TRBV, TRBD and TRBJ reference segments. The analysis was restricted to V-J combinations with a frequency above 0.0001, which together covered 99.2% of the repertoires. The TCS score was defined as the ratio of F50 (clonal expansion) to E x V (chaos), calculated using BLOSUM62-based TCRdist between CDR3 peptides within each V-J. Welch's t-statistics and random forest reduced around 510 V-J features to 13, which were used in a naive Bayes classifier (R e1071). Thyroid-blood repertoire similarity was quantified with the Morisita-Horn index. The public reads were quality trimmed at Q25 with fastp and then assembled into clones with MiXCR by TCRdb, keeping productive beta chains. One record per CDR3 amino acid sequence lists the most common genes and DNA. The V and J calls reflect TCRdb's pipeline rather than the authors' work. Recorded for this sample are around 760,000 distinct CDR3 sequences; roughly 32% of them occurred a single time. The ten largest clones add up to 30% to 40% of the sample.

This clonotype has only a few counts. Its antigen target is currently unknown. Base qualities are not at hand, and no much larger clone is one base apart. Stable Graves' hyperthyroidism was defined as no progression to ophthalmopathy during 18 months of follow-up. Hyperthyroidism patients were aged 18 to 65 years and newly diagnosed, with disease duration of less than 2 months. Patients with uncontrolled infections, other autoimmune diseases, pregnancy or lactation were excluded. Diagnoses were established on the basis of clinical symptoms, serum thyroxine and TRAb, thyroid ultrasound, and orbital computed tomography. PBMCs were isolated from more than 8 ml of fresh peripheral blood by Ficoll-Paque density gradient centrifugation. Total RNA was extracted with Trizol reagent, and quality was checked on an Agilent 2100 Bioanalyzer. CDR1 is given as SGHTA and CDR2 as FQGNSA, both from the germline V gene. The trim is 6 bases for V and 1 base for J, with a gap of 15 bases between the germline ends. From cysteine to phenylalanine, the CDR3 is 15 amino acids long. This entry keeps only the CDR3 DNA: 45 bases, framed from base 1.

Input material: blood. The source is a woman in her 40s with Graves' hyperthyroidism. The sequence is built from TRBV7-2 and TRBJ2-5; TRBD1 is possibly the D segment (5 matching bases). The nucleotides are TGTGCCAGCAGACCCCCAGGGATACCCCAAGAGACCCAGTACTTC. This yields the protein CASRPPGIPQETQYF.